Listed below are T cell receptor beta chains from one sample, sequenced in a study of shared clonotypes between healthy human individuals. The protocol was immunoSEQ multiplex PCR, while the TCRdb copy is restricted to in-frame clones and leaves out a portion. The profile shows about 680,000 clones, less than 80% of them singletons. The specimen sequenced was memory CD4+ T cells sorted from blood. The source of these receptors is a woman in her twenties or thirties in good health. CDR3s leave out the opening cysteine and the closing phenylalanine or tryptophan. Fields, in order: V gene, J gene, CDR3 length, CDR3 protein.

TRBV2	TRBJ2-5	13	ASSRDGQGEETQY
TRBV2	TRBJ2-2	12	ASNIAGGPQELF
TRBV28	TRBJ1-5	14	ASSLAAGASNQPQH
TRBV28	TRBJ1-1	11	ASRLNGRNEAF
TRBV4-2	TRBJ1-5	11	ASSQDPGGPQH
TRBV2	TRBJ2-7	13	ASSEPGLAGYEQY
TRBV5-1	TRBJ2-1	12	ASTGGSSYNEQF
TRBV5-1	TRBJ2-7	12	ASSRLAGLYEQY
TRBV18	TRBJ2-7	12	ASSPTGPPGEQY
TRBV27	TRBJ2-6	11	ASSFRGANVLT
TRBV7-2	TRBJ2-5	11	ASSLNRGETQY
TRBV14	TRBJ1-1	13	ASSQGAGSQRGAF
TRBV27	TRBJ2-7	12	ATQKTSEPYEQY
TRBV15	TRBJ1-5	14	ATSRERGWEGGPQH
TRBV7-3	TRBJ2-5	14	ASSLVANQGKETQY
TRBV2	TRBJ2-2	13	ASRATGVDTGELF
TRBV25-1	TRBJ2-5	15	ASSGHRGRGGIETQY
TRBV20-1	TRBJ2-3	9	SARPGDTQY
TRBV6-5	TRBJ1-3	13	ASRSLTGVGNTIY
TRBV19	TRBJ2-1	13	ASSLYSGPRSEQF
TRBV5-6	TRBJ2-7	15	ASSPRGMTSGRTEQY
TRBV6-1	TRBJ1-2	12	ASSATGTYYGYT
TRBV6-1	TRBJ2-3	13	ASSARGGSTDTQY
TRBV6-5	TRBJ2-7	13	ASSGRDTAGYEQY